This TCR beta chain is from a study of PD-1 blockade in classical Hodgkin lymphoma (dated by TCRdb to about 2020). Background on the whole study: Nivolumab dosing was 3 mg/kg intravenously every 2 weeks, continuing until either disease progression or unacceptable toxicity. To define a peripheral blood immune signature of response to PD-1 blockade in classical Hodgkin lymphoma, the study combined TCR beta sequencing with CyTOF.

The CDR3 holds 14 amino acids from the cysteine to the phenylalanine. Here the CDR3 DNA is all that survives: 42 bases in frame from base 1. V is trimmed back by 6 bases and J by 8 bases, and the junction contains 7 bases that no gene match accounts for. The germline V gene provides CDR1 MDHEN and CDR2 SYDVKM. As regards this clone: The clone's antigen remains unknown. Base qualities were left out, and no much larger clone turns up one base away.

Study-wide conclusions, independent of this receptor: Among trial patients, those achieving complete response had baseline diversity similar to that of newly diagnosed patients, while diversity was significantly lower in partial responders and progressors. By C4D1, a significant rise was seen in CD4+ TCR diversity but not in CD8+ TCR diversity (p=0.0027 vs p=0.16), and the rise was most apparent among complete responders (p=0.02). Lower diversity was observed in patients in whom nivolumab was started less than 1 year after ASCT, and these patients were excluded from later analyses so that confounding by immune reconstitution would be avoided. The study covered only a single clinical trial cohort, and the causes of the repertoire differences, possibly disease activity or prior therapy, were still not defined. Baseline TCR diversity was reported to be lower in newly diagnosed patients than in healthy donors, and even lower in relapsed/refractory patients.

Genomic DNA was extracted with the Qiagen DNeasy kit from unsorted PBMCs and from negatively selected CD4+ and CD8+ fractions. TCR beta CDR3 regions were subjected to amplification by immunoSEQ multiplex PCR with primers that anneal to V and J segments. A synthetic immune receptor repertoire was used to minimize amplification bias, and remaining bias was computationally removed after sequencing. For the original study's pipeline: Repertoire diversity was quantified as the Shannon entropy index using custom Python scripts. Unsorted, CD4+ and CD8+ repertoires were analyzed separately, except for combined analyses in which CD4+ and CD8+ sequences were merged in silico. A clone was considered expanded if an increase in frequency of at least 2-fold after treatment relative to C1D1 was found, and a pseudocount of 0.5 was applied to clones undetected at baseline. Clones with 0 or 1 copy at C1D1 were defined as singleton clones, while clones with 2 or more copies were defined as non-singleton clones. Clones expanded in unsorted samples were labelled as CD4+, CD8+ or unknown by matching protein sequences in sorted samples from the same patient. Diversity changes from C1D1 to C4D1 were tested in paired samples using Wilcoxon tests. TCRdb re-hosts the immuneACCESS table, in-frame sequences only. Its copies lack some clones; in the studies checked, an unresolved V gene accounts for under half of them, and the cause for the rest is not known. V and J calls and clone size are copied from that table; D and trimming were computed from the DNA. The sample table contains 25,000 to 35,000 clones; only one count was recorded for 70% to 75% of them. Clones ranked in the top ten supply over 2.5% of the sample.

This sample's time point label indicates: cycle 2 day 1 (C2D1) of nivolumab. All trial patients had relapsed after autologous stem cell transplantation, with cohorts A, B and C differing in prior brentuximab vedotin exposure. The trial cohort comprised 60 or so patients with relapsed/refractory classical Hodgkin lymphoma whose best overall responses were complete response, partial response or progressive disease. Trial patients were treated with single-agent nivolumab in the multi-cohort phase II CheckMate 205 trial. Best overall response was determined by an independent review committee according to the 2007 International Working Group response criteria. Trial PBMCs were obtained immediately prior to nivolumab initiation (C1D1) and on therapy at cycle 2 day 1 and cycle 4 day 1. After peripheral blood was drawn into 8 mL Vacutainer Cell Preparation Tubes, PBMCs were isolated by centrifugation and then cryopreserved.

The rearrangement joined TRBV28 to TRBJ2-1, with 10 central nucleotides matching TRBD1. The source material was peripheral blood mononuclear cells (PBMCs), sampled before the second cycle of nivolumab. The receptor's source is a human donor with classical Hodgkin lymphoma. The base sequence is TGTGCCAGCAGGCCGGGACAGGGGCTCTATGAGCAGTTCTTC. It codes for CASRPGQGLYEQFF.